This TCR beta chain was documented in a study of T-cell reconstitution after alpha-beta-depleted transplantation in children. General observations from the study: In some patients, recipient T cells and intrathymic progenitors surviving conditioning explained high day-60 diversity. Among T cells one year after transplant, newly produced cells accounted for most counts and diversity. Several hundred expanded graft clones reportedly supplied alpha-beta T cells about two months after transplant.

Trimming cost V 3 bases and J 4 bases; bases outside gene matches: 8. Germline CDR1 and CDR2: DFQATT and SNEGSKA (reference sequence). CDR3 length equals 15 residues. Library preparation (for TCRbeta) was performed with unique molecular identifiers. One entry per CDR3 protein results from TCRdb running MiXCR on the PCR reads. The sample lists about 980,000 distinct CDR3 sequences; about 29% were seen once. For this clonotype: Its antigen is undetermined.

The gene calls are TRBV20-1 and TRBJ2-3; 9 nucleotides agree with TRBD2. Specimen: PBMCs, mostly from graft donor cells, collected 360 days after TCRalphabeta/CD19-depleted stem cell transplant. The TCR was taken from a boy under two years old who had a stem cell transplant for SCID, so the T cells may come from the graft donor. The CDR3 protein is CSARKRGAGADTQYF. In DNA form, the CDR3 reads TGCAGTGCTAGGAAGCGGGGGGCCGGCGCAGATACGCAGTATTTT.